Presented here are 30 T cell receptor beta chains from one specimen sequenced in a study of CD8+ T cells in alopecia areata. Stated treatment: oral pan-JAK inhibitor, 5-10 mg twice daily. As the sequencing template, cDNA was produced by extracting RNA and reverse transcribing it. Sequencing was performed with immunoSEQ multiplex PCR; in TCRdb, only in-frame clones are kept and a portion is missing. The data hold fewer than 250,000 clones, with around 56% observed a single time. This sample comprised CD4+ T cells sorted from blood, obtained at week 4, from a patient treated with tofacitinib. Receptor source: a human donor with alopecia areata.

The chain uses TRBV30 and TRBJ1-1; a possible D gene is TRBD1 (5 bases). V lost 1 base to trimming and J lost 7 bases, with 10 bases between them. This CDR3 contains 12 residues. Germline loops: CDR1 GTSNPN, CDR2 SVGIG (reference sequence). CDR3 in DNA: TGTGCCTGGAGTGGGGACGGACATGAAGCTTTCTTT. Residues: CAWSGDGHEAFF.

The rearrangement links TRBV9 to TRBJ1-2, with D possibly TRBD1 on 6 matching bases. The CDR3 sequence is 12 residues long. Germline V gives CDR1 SGDLS, CDR2 YYNGEE. V was clipped by 0 bases and J by 9 bases, with 9 bases between them. CDR3 loop: CASSVEGESYTF. The CDR3 DNA follows: TGTGCCAGCAGCGTAGAGGGGGAGAGCTACACCTTC.

This sequence joins TRBV10-3 and TRBJ1-2; D not certain. The CDR3 spans 12 residues. The ends were cut back, 4 bases at V and 6 bases at J, with 9 bases in the middle. The germline V gene has CDR1 ENHRY and CDR2 SYGVKD. In DNA, the CDR3 is TGTGCCATCAGTGTGTATGGGGATGGCTACACCTTC. Translating gives CAISVYGDGYTF.

The sample holds a few counts of this clone. The chain carries TRBV9 and TRBJ2-3, with D perhaps TRBD1 or TRBD2 (5 bases each). Trimming removed 2 bases at V and 4 bases at J, with 14 bases between. Germline loops: CDR1 SGDLS, CDR2 YYNGEE. The CDR3 has 15 amino acids. The CDR3 nucleotides read TGTGCCAGCAGCGTCAGGGACCGAGGGTCAGATACGCAGTATTTT. Amino acid sequence: CASSVRDRGSDTQYF.

V is TRBV29-1 and J is TRBJ1-1; weak D call: TRBD1 (5 bases). The V end lost 4 bases, the J end lost 6 bases, and 6 bases lay between the germline ends. The CDR3 consists of 10 residues. The germline gives CDR1 SQVTM, CDR2 ANQGSEA. The CDR3, as DNA: TGCAGCGTTGCGGGGGCTGAAGCTTTCTTT. It codes for CSVAGAEAFF. The whole variable domain, filled in from reference TRBV29-1 and TRBJ1-1, reads SAVISQKPSRDICQRGTSLTIQCQVDSQVTMMFWYRQQPGQSLTLIATANQGSEATYESGFVIDKFPISRPNLTFSTLTVSNMSPEDSSIYLCSVAGAEAFFGQGTRLTVV.

The chain recombines TRBV5-1 with TRBJ2-1; the D gene is possibly TRBD1 (6 bases). In germline, CDR1 is SGHRS, CDR2 YFSETQ. Trimming stripped 0 bases from V and 2 bases from J, with 9 bases between. The CDR3 contains 15 residues. The CDR3 region has the DNA TGCGCCAGCAGCTTGGGGCCAGGGGCCTACAATGAGCAGTTCTTC. Protein: CASSLGPGAYNEQFF.

A few counts support this clone. CDR3: CASSPNRIYGYTF. CDR3 in DNA: TGTGCCAGCAGCCCAAATAGGATCTATGGCTACACCTTC. The chain has TRBV7-2 and TRBJ1-2; the D is unclear. Trimming took 5 bases from V and 4 from J, leaving 11 bases between them. The V gene's germline CDR1 is SGHTA and CDR2 FQGNSA. There are 13 residues in the CDR3.

V and J are TRBV2 and TRBJ1-1, with D uncertain. Germline values: CDR1 SNHLY, CDR2 FYNNEI. The CDR3 sequence is 12 residues long. The V end was cut by 1 base, the J end by 7 bases, with 7 bases between. The CDR3 bases are TGTGCCAGCAGTGAAGGCAGGCTTGAAGCTTTCTTT. It encodes CASSEGRLEAFF.

This clone has a handful of counts. The chain is built from TRBV29-1 and TRBJ2-3; D is uncertain. Germline values: CDR1 SQVTM, CDR2 ANQGSEA. The CDR3 consists of 15 residues. The V and J ends lost 2 bases and 1 base respectively, with 13 bases between them. The CDR3: CSVEPQEPRTDTQYF. Written as DNA, the CDR3 is TGCAGCGTTGAACCCCAGGAACCACGCACAGATACGCAGTATTTT.

V usage is TRBV4-3 and J usage is TRBJ2-1; 9 nucleotides agree with TRBD1. Germline V gene sequence: CDR1 LGHNA, CDR2 YSLEER. CDR3 length: 13 amino acids. V shed 3 bases, J shed 6 bases, and the junction held 0 bases outside the gene matches. The CDR3 here is CASSQTGGNEQFF. As DNA, the CDR3 is TGCGCCAGCAGCCAGACAGGGGGCAATGAGCAGTTCTTC.

The rearrangement joins TRBV23-1 to TRBJ2-7, with a weak D call TRBD1 (7 bases). TRBV23-1 is an ORF, and what it does is uncertain. Between the trimmed V and J ends, which lost 3 bases and 5 bases, there was a span of 20 bases. CDR3 size: 16 residues. The CDR3 DNA reads as TGCGCCAGCAGTCACCCAGCTGGAGGGGGCAAGCACGAGCAGTACTTC. The encoded protein is CASSHPAGGGKHEQYF.

CDR3 protein: CASSFGGSNTGELFF. The DNA of the CDR3 is TGTGCCAGCAGCTTCGGGGGCTCGAACACCGGGGAGCTGTTTTTT. This chain joins TRBV11-3 and TRBJ2-2; the D call may be TRBD1 or TRBD2 (6 bases each). The CDR3 consists of 15 residues. Per the germline V gene, CDR1 is SGHNT and CDR2 is YENEEA. Trimming took off 3 bases at V and 0 bases at J, with 8 bases between the two ends.

The V and J genes are TRBV5-1 and TRBJ2-1; D perhaps matches TRBD1 (5 bases). This CDR3 contains 16 residues. V gave up 0 bases and J gave up 0 bases, with 10 bases separating them. The V gene's germline CDR1 is SGHRS and CDR2 YFSETQ. The CDR3 nucleotides are TGCGCCAGCAGCTTGGATGGGGCTAGCTCCTACAATGAGCAGTTCTTC. Translation: CASSLDGASSYNEQFF.

This chain links TRBV29-1 with TRBJ2-6; D unresolved. The V gene's germline CDR1 is SQVTM and CDR2 ANQGSEA. The CDR3 loop spans 14 amino acids. Trimming cost V 6 bases and J 2 bases, with 11 bases left between them. In DNA form, the CDR3 reads TGCAGCGTGCTGGGGAACGCTGGGGCCAACGTCCTGACTTTC. It translates to CSVLGNAGANVLTF.

This chain connects TRBV7-2 to TRBJ2-2; no clear D gene. CDR1 is SGHTA and CDR2 is FQGNSA in the germline V gene. This CDR3 spans 12 amino acids. Trimming took off 5 bases at V and 5 bases at J, with 6 bases between the two ends. CDR3 protein: CASSLVTGELFF. CDR3 DNA sequence: TGTGCCAGCAGCCTCGTAACCGGGGAGCTGTTTTTT.

A single count supports this clone. The CDR3 DNA follows: TGTGCCTGGAGGACTGACCTACTAGCCAAAAACATTCAGTACTTC. Translation gives CAWRTDLLAKNIQYF. This chain uses TRBV30 with TRBJ2-4; D uncertain. The CDR3 sequence is 15 residues long. Germline loops: CDR1 GTSNPN, CDR2 SVGIG (reference sequence). V dropped 3 bases and J dropped 0 bases, with 12 bases sitting between them.

Here the CDR3 reads CSVGTPNTGELFF. The CDR3 DNA sequence: TGCAGCGTGGGGACACCGAACACCGGGGAGCTGTTTTTT. V gene TRBV29-1 combines with J gene TRBJ2-2, with a tentative D call TRBD1 (6 bases). V was trimmed by 6 bases and J by 0 bases, leaving 8 bases between them. CDR1 is SQVTM and CDR2 is ANQGSEA in the germline V gene. The CDR3 contains 13 residues.

The V gene is TRBV29-1, the J gene TRBJ1-5, with 10 bases aligning to TRBD1. Germline CDR1 is SQVTM and CDR2 is ANQGSEA. V lost 7 bases to trimming and J lost 8 bases; unmatched junction nucleotides: 11. The CDR3 length is 14 residues. In DNA, the CDR3 is TGCAGCGGTGGGACAGGGGTCCCGGAGGAGCCCCAGCATTTT. Translation: CSGGTGVPEEPQHF.

The chain combines TRBV30 with TRBJ2-5, with D unresolved. This CDR3 contains 12 residues. The germline gives CDR1 GTSNPN, CDR2 SVGIG (reference sequence). The CDR3 bases are TGTGCGGCCACCACGACCGATGGGACCCAGTACTTC. Protein sequence: CAATTTDGTQYF.

This sequence joins TRBV6-5 and TRBJ2-2, with D perhaps TRBD1 (6 bases). Trimming removed 5 bases at V and 6 bases at J, with 13 bases between. CDR1 MNHEY and CDR2 SVGAGI come from the germline V gene. This CDR3 comprises 14 residues. The CDR3: CASSENRDAGELFF. CDR3 nucleotides: TGTGCCAGCAGTGAAAACAGGGACGCCGGGGAGCTGTTTTTT.

This clone turned up a few times. This chain joins TRBV29-1 and TRBJ1-5, with 9 bases identical to TRBD1. The trim removed 4 bases at V and 4 bases at J, leaving 5 bases unmatched. The V gene's germline CDR1 is SQVTM and CDR2 ANQGSEA. This CDR3 has 14 residues. Written as DNA, the CDR3 is TGCAGCGTTGCTACAGGGGGCTCAAATCAGCCCCAGCATTTT. Translating it yields CSVATGGSNQPQHF.

The table lists this clone with a few counts. Here the CDR3 DNA reads TGCGCCAGCAGCCCCGGGACCCTTACAGGTGAGCAGTTCTTC. Amino acid sequence: CASSPGTLTGEQFF. The chain combines TRBV4-1 with TRBJ2-1; TRBD1 or TRBD2 may be the D gene (5 bases each). This CDR3 is 14 amino acids long. Trimming took 4 bases from V and 9 from J, leaving 16 bases between them. Germline values: CDR1 MGHRA, CDR2 YSYEKL.

This clone was found a few times. The chain joins TRBV2 to TRBJ1-5, with a weak D call TRBD1 (5 bases). V was pared by 3 bases and J by 5 bases, with 11 bases between. The CDR3 sequence is 14 residues long. Germline CDR1 SNHLY, CDR2 FYNNEI. CDR3 loop: CASSDRAGYQPQHF. The CDR3 region has the DNA TGTGCCAGCAGTGACAGGGCCGGTTATCAGCCCCAGCATTTT. Complete variable domain (other parts from reference TRBV2 and TRBJ1-5): EPEVTQTPSHQVTQMGQEVILRCVPISNHLYFYWYRQILGQKVEFLVSFYNNEISEKSEIFDDQFSVERPDGSNFTLKIRSTKLEDSAMYFCASSDRAGYQPQHFGDGTRLSIL.

The chain joins TRBV30 to TRBJ1-2; TRBD1 matches 8 bases. The length of the CDR3 is 13 residues. Germline V gives CDR1 GTSNPN, CDR2 SVGIG (reference sequence). The ends lost 8 bases at V and 1 base at J; junction bases unmatched: 6. CDR3 residues: CAGQGSRNYGYTF. As DNA, the CDR3 is TGTGCCGGACAGGGCAGCCGTAACTATGGCTACACCTTC.

The chain joins TRBV29-1 to TRBJ1-1; D possibly corresponds to TRBD1 (5 bases). V lost 6 bases and J lost 3, with 17 bases in between. CDR3 size: 14 residues. From germline, CDR1 is SQVTM and CDR2 ANQGSEA. The CDR3 loop is CSVKSGLGDTEAFF. CDR3 nucleotides: TGCAGCGTCAAGAGCGGTCTGGGGGACACTGAAGCTTTCTTT.

The chain uses TRBV28 and TRBJ2-3; 8 nucleotides align to TRBD1. V was pared by 1 base and J by 2 bases, with 5 bases of the junction left unmatched. The V gene's germline CDR1 is MDHEN and CDR2 SYDVKM. This CDR3 is built from 16 residues. The CDR3 loop is CASSLSGDRITDTQYF. CDR3 in DNA: TGTGCCAGCAGTTTATCAGGGGACAGGATCACAGATACGCAGTATTTT.

This rearrangement joins TRBV28 to TRBJ1-5, with 11 bases identical to TRBD1. V dropped 7 bases and J dropped 4; count of bases not matched to a gene: 3. Germline V gene lookup returns CDR1 MDHEN and CDR2 SYDVKM. The CDR3 length is 14 residues. The CDR3 spells CASKGDRGNQPQHF. The CDR3 coding sequence is TGTGCCAGCAAAGGGGACAGGGGGAATCAGCCCCAGCATTTT.

This clone was seen only a few times. This chain connects TRBV4-3 to TRBJ2-5; 14 positions match TRBD2. Trimming cost V 0 bases and J 5 bases; bases outside gene matches: 11. The CDR3 spans 19 residues. The germline CDR1 and CDR2 sequences are LGHNA and YSLEER. CDR3 loop: CASSQDSPGLAGVGETQYF. In nucleotides, the CDR3 is TGCGCCAGCAGCCAAGACTCCCCGGGACTAGCGGGAGTAGGGGAGACCCAGTACTTC.

This clone was observed a few times. J is TRBJ2-3 and V is TRBV29-1; TRBD2 agrees at 7 bases. Unmatched junction bases numbered 5, after V lost 6 bases and J lost 2 bases. CDR1 is SQVTM and CDR2 is ANQGSEA in the germline V gene. The CDR3 has 13 amino acids. The CDR3 is CSVRTRHTDTQYF. CDR3 nucleotide sequence: TGCAGCGTACGGACTAGACACACAGATACGCAGTATTTT.

In nucleotides, the CDR3 is TGCGCCAGCAGCCCCCTAGCGGGAGTACAGGAGACCCAGTACTTC. Residues: CASSPLAGVQETQYF. The rearrangement joins TRBV5-1 to TRBJ2-5; 10 positions agree with TRBD2. Trimming cost V 4 bases and J 5 bases; bases outside gene matches: 8. Germline CDR1 SGHRS, CDR2 YFSETQ. The CDR3 length is 15 residues.